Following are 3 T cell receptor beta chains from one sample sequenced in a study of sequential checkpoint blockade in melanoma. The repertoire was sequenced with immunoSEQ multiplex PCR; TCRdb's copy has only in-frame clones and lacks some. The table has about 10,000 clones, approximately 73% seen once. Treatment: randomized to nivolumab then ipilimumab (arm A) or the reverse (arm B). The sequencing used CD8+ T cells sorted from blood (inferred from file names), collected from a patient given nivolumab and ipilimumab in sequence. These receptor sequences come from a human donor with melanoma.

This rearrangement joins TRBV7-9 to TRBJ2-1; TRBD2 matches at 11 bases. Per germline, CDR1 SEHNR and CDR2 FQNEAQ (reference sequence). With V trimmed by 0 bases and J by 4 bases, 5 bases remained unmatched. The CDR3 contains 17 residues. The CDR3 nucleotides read TGTGCCAGCAGCTTAGCGAGTAGCGGGGGGGTATACAATGAGCAGTTCTTC. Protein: CASSLASSGGVYNEQFF.

CDR3 protein: CASRGTDYSNQPQHF. The CDR3 DNA is TGTGCCAGCAGAGGGACAGACTATAGCAATCAGCCCCAGCATTTT. The V gene is TRBV2, the J gene TRBJ1-5; 7 nucleotides agree with TRBD1. The germline CDR1 and CDR2 sequences are SNHLY and FYNNEI. The CDR3 totals 15 residues. Losses at the gene ends were 6 bases for V and 0 bases for J; bases not matched to a gene: 5. Full variable domain (outside the CDR3, taken from reference TRBV2 and TRBJ1-5): EPEVTQTPSHQVTQMGQEVILRCVPISNHLYFYWYRQILGQKVEFLVSFYNNEISEKSEIFDDQFSVERPDGSNFTLKIRSTKLEDSAMYFCASRGTDYSNQPQHFGDGTRLSIL.

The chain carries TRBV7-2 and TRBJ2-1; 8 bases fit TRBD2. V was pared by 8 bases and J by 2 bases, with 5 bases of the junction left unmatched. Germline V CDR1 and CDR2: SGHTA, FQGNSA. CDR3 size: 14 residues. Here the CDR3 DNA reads TGTGCCAGCTCTCCGGGAGGGCCCTACAATGAGCAGTTCTTC. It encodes CASSPGGPYNEQFF.